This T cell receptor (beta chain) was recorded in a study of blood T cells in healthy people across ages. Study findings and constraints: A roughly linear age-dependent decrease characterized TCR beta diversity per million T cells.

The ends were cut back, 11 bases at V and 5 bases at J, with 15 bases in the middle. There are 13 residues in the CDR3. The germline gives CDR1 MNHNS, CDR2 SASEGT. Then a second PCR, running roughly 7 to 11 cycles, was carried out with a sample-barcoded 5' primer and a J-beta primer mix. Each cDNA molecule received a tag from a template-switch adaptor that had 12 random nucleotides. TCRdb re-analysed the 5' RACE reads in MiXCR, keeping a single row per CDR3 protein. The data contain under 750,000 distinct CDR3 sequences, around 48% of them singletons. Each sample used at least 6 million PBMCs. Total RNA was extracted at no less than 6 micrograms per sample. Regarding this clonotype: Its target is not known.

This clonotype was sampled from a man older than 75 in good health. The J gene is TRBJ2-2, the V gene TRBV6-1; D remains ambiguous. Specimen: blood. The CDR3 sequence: CASELAKTGELFF. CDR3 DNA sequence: TGTGCCTCCGAGCTGGCCAAGACCGGGGAGCTGTTTTTT.